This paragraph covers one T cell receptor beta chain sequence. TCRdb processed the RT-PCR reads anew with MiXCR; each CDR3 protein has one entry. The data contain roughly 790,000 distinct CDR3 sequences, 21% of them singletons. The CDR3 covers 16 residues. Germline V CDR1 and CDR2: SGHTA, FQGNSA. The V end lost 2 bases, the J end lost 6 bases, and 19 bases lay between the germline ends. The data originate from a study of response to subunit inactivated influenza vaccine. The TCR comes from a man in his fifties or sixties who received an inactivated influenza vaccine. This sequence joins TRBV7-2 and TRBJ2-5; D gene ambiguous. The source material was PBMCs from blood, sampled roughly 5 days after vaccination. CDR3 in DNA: TGTGCCAGCAGCTTAAGTGTTCGTGGGCAGTGGAAGACCCAGTACTTC. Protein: CASSLSVRGQWKTQYF. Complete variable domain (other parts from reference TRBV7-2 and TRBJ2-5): GAGVSQSPSNKVTEKGKDVELRCDPISGHTALYWYRQSLGQGLEFLIYFQGNSAPDKSGLPSDRFSAERTGGSVSTLTIQRTQQEDSAVYLCASSLSVRGQWKTQYFGPGTRLLVL.